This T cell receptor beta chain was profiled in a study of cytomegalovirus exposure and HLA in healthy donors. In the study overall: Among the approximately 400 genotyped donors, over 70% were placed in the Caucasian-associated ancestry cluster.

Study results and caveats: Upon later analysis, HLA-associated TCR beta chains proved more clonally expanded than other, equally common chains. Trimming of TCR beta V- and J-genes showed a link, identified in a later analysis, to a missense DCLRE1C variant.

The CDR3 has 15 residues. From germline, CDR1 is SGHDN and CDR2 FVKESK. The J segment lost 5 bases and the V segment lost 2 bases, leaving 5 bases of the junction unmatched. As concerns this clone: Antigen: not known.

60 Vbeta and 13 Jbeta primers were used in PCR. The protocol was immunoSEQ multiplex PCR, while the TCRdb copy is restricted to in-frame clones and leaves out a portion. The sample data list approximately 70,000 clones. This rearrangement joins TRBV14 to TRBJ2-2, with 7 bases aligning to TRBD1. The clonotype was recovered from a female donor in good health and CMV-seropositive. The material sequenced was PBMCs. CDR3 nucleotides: TGTGCCAGCAGCCAATTCTACAGGGGTACCGGGGAGCTGTTTTTT. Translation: CASSQFYRGTGELFF.